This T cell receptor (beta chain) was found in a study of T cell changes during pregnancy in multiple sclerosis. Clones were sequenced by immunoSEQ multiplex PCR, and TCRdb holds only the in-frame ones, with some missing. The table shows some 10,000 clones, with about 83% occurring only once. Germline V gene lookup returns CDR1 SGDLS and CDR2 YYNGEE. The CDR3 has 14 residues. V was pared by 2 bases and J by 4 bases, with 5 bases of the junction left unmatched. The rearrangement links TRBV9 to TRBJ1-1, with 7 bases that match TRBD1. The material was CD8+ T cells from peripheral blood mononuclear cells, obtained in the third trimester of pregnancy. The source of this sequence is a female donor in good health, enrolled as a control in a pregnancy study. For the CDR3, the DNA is TGTGCCAGCAGCGTTGGAGGGGGCTTCACTGAAGCTTTCTTT. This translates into CASSVGGGFTEAFF.